This T cell receptor (beta chain) was observed in a study of control samples from healthy donors and cancer patients. Clones were sequenced by immunoSEQ multiplex PCR, and TCRdb holds only the in-frame ones, with some missing. This sample has approximately 76,000 clones, with 70% to 85% found just once. V lost 7 bases and J 6 bases, leaving 15 bases between the germline ends. Germline CDR1 reads MDHEN; CDR2 reads SYDVKM. The CDR3 length is 14 residues. The specimen was PBMCs. The chain combines TRBV28 with TRBJ1-4; a possible D gene is TRBD1 (5 bases). The TCR was taken from a man in his sixties with head and neck cancer. DNA of the CDR3: TGTGCCAGCACAACTCCGGGACGGGATGAAAAACTGTTTTTT. Amino acids: CASTTPGRDEKLFF.